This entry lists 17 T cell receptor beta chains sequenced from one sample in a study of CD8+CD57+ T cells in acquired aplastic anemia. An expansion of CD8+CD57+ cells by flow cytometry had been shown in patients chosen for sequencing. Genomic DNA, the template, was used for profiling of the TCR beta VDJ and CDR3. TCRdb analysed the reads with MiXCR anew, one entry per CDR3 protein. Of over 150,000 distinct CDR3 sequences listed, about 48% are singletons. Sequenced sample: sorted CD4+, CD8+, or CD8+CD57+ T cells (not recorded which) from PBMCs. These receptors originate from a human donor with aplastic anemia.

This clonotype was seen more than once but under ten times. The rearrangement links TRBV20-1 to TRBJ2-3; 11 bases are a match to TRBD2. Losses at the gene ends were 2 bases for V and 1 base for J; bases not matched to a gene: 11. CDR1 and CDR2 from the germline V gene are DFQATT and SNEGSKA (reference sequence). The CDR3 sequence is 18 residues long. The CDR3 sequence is CSARIGSGGAGGTDTQYF. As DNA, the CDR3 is TGCAGTGCTAGAATAGGTAGCGGGGGGGCTGGAGGCACAGATACGCAGTATTTT.

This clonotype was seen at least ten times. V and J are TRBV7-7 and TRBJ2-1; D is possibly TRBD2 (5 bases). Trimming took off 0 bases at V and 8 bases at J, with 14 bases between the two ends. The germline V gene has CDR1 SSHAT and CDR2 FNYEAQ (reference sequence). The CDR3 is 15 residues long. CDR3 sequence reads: CASSLALLGFDEQFF. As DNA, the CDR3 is TGTGCCAGCAGCTTAGCCCTACTAGGTTTCGATGAGCAGTTCTTC.

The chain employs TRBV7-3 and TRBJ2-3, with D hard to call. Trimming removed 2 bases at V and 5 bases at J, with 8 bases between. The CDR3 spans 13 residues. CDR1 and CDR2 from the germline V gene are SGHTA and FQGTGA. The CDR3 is CASSLGWGDTQYF. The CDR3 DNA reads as TGTGCCAGCAGCTTAGGGTGGGGAGATACGCAGTATTTT.

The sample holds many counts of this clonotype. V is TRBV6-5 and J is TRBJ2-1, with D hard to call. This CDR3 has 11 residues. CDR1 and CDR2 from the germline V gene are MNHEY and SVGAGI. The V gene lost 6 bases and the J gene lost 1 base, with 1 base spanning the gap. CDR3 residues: CASRSYNEQFF. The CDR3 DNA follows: TGTGCCAGCAGATCCTACAATGAGCAGTTCTTC.

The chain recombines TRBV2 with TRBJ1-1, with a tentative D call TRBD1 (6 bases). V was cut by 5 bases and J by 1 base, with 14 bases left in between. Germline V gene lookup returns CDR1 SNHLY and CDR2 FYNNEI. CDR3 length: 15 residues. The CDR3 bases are TGTGCCAGCAGTCACATACAGGGTGGGAACACTGAAGCTTTCTTT. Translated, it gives CASSHIQGGNTEAFF.

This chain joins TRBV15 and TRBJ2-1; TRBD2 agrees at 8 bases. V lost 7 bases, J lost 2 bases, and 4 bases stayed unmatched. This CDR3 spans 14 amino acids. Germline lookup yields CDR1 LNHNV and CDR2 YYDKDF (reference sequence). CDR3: CATKNGRAYNEQFF. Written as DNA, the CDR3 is TGTGCCACCAAGAACGGGAGGGCCTACAATGAGCAGTTCTTC.

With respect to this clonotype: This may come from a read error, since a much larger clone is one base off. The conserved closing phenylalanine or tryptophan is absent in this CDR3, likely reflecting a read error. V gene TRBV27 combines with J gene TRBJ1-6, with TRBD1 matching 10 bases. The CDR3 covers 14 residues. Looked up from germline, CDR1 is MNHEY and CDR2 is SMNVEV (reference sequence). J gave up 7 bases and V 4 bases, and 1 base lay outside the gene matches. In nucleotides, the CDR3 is TGTGCCAGCAGTTGGACAGGGGGGAATTCACCCCTCCACCTT. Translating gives CASSWTGGNSPLHL.

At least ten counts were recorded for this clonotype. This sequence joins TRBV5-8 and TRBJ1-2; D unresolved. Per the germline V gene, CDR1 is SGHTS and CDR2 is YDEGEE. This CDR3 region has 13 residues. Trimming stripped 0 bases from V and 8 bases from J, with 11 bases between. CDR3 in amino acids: CASSLASAGGYTF. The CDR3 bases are TGTGCCAGCAGCTTGGCCTCCGCTGGGGGCTACACCTTC.

This chain's CDR3 is CASSLTREAGSLYGYTF. Written as DNA, the CDR3 is TGTGCCAGCAGCTTAACACGTGAGGCAGGGAGTCTCTATGGCTACACCTTC. The gene calls are TRBV7-3 and TRBJ1-2, with D perhaps TRBD1 (5 bases). The CDR3 length is 17 residues. Trimming stripped 0 bases from V and 4 bases from J, with 18 bases between. Germline values: CDR1 SGHTA, CDR2 FQGTGA.

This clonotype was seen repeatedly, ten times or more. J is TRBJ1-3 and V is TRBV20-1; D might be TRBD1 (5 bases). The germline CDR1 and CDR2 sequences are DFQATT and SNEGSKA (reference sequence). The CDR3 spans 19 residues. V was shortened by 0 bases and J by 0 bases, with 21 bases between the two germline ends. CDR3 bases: TGCAGTGCTAGAGAGCCCCCCACGACAGAGCTTTTCTCTGGAAACACCATATATTTT. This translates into CSAREPPTTELFSGNTIYF.

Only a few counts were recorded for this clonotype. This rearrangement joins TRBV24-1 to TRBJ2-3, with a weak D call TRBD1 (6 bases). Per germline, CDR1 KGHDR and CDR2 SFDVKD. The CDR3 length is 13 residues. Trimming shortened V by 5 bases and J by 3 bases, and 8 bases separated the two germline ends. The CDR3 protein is CATSGQGTDTQYF. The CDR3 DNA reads TGTGCCACCAGTGGGCAGGGGACAGATACGCAGTATTTT.

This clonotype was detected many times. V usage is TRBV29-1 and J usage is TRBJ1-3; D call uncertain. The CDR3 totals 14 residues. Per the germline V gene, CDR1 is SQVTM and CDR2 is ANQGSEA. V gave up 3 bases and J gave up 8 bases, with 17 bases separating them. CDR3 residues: CSVESGDGNYTIYF. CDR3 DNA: TGCAGCGTTGAGTCGGGAGACGGAAATTACACCATATATTTT.

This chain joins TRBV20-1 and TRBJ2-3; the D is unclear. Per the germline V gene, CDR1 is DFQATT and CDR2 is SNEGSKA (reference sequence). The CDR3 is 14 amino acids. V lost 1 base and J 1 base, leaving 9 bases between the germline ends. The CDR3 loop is CSARARDRTDTQYF. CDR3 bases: TGCAGTGCTAGAGCTAGGGATCGCACAGATACGCAGTATTTT.

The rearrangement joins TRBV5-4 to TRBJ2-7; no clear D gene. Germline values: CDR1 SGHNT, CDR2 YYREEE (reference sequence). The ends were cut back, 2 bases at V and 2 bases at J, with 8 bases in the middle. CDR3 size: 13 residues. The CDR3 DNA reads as TGTGCCAGCAGCTTCGGAGCCACCTACGAGCAGTACTTC. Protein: CASSFGATYEQYF.

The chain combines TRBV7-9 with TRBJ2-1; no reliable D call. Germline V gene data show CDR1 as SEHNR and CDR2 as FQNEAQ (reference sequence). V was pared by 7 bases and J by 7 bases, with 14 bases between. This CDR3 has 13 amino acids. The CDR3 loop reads CASNRDLGNEQFF. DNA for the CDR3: TGTGCCAGCAACCGCGACCTGGGAAATGAGCAGTTCTTC.

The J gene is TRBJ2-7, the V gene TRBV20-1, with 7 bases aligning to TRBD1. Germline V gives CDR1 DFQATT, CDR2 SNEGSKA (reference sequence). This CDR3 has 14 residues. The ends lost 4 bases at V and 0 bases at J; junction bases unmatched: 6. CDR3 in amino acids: CSATRQGASYEQYF. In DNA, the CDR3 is TGCAGTGCTACCAGACAGGGTGCCTCCTACGAGCAGTACTTC.

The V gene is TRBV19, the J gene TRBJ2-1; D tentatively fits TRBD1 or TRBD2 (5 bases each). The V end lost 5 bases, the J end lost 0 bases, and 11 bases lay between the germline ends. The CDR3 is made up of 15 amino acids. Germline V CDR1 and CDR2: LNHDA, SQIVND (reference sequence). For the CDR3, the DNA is TGTGCCAGTAGTCGGGGCACGATCTCCTACAATGAGCAGTTCTTC. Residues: CASSRGTISYNEQFF.